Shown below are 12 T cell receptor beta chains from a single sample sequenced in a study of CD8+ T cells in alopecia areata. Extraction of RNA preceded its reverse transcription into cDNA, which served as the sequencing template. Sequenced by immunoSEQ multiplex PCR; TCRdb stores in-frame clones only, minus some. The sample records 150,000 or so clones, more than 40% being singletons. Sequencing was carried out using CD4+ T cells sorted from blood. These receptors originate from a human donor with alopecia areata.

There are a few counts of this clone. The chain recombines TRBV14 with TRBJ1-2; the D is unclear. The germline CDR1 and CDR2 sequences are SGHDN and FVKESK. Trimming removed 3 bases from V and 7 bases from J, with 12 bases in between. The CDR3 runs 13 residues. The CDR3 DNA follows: TGTGCCAGCAGCCACGGTGGAAGGGTTGGCTACACCTTC. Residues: CASSHGGRVGYTF.

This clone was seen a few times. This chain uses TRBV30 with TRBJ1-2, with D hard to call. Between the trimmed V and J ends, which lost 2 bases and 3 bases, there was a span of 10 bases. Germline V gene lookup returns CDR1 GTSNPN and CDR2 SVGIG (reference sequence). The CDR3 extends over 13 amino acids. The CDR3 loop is CAWSTRRDYGYTF. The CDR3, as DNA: TGTGCCTGGAGTACTCGCCGGGACTATGGCTACACCTTC.

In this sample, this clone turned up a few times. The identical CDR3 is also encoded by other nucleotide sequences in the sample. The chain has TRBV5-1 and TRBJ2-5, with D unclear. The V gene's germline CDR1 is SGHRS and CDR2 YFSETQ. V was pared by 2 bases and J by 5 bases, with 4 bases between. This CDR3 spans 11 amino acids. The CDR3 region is CASSFRETQYF. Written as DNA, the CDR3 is TGCGCCAGCAGCTTTAGGGAGACCCAGTACTTC.

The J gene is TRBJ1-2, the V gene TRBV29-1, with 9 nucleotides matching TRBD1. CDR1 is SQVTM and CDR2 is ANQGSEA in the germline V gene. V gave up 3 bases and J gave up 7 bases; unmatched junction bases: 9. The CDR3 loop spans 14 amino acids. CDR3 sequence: CSVDGAGQGSGYTF. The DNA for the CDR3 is TGCAGCGTTGACGGAGCAGGACAGGGGTCTGGCTACACCTTC.

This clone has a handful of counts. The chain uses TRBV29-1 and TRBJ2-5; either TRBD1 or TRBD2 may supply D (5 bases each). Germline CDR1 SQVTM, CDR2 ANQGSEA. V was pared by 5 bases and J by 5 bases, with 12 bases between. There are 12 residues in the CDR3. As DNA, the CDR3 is TGCAGCGTTTCTCAGGGACGGGAGACCCAGTACTTC. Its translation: CSVSQGRETQYF.

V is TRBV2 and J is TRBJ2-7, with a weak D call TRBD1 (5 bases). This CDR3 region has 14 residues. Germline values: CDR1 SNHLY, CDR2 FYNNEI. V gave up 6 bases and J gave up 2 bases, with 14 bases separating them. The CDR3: CASRASGSTYEQYF. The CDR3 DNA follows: TGTGCCAGCAGAGCATCAGGGTCCACCTACGAGCAGTACTTC.

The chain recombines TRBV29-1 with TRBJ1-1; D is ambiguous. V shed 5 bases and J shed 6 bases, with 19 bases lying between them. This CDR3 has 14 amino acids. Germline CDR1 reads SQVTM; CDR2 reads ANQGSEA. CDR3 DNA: TGCAGCGTTTTGAAAGGTAACCGGGCCGCTGAAGCTTTCTTT. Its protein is CSVLKGNRAAEAFF.

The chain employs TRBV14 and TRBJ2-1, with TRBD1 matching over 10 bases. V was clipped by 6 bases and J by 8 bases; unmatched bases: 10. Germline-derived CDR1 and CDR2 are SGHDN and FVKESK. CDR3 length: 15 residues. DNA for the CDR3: TGTGCCAGCAGAATGTACGGGACAGGGGTGGATGAGCAGTTCTTC. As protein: CASRMYGTGVDEQFF.

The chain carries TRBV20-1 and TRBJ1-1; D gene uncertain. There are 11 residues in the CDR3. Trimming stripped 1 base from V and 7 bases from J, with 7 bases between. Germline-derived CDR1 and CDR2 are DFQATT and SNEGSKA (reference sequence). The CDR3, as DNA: TGCAGTGCTAGAGCTAGCCATGAAGCTTTCTTT. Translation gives CSARASHEAFF.

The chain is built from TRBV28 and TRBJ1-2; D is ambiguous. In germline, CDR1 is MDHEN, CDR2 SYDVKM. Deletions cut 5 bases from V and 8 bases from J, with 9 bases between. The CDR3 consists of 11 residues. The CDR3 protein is CASSTLEGYTF. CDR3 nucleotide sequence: TGTGCCAGCAGTACGCTAGAAGGCTACACCTTC.

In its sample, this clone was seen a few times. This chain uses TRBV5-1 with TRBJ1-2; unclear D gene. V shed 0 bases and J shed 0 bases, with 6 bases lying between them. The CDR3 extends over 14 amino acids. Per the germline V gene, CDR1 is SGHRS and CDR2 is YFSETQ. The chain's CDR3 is CASSLDSPNYGYTF. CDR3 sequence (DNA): TGCGCCAGCAGCTTGGACAGTCCTAACTATGGCTACACCTTC.

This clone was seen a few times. CDR3 bases: TGTGCCAGCAGCCAAGATTCTAGCGGGTACGAGCAGTACTTC. Translated: CASSQDSSGYEQYF. V usage is TRBV4-2 and J usage is TRBJ2-7; 8 positions match TRBD2. V lost 0 bases to trimming and J lost 4 bases; unmatched junction nucleotides: 2. There are 14 residues in the CDR3. CDR1 and CDR2 from the germline V gene are LGHNA and YNFKEQ.